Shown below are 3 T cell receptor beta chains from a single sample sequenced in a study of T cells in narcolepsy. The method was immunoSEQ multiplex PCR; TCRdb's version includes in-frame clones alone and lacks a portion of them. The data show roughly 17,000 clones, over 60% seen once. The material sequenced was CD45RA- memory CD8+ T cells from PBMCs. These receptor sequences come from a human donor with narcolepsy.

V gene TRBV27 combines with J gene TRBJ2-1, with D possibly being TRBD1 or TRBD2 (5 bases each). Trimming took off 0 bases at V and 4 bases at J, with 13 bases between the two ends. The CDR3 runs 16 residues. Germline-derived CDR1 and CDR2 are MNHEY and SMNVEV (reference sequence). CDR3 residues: CASSLSLGDAYNEQFF. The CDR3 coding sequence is TGTGCCAGCAGTTTATCGCTCGGGGACGCGTACAATGAGCAGTTCTTC.

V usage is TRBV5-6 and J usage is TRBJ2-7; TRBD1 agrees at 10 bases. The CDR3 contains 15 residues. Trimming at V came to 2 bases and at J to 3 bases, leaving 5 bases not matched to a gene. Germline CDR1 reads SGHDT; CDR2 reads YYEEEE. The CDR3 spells CASSLPGQGRYEQYF. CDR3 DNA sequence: TGTGCCAGCAGCTTACCGGGACAGGGGCGCTACGAGCAGTACTTC. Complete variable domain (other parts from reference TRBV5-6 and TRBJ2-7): DAGVTQSPTHLIKTRGQQVTLRCSPKSGHDTVSWYQQALGQGPQFIFQYYEEEERQRGNFPDRFSGHQFPNYSSELNVNALLLGDSALYLCASSLPGQGRYEQYFGPGTRLTVT.

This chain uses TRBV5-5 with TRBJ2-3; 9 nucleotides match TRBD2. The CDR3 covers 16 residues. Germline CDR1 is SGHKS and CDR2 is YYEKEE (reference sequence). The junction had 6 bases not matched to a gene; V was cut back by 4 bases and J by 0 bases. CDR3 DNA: TGTGCCAGCAGCCTTCAAAGCGGGGGGAGCACAGATACGCAGTATTTT. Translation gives CASSLQSGGSTDTQYF.